Reported below is one T cell receptor beta chain. Its antigen is unidentified. The assay was immunoSEQ multiplex PCR, and TCRdb's table has in-frame clones only and misses some. The sample shows 65,000 to 90,000 clones, about 89% of them seen only once. The sample comes from a study of OX40 agonist ivuxolimab in advanced cancers. Looking at the study overall: At doses from 0.01 to 10 mg/kg, patients were given intravenous ivuxolimab every 2 weeks.

Study results and caveats: CD8+ T cells were the subset that, on average, had more expanded clones than CD4+. At 0.1 to 3.0 mg/kg, clonal expansion of CD4+ and CD8+ blood T cells had occurred by week 6.

Trimming stripped 3 bases from V and 2 bases from J, with 20 bases between. CDR3 length equals 17 residues. CDR1 is SGHTA, CDR2 FQGNSA, per germline. This receptor was identified in an adult with an advanced solid tumor such as melanoma, head and neck, liver or kidney cancer. The sequences come from CD4+ or CD8+ T cells sorted from blood, collected in a trial of the OX40 agonist ivuxolimab. This chain links TRBV7-2 with TRBJ2-7; D possibly matches TRBD1 or TRBD2 (6 bases each). In nucleotides, the CDR3 is TGTGCCAGCAGCTTCCCGATGGGGGGCGGGACCACCTACGAGCAGTACTTC. Translated, it gives CASSFPMGGGTTYEQYF.